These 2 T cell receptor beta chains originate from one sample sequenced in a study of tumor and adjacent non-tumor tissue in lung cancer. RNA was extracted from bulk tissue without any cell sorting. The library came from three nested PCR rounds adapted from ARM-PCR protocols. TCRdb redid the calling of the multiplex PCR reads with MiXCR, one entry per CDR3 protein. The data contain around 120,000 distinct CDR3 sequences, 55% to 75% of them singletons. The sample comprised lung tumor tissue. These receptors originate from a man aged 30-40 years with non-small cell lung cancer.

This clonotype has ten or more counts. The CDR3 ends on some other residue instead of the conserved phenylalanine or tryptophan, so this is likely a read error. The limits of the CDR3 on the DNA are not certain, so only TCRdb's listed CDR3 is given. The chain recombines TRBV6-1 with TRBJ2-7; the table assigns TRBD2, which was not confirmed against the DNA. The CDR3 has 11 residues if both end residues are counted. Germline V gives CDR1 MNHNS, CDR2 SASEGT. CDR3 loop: CASSEGGTPML.

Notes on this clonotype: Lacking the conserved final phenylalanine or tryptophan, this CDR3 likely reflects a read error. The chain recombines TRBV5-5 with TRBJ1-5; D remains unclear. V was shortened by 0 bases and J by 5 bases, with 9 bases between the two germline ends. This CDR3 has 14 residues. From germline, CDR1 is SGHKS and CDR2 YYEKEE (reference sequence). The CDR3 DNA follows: TGTGCCAGCAGCTTGGGCGTCTCCTATCAGCCCCAGCATCTT. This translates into CASSLGVSYQPQHL.